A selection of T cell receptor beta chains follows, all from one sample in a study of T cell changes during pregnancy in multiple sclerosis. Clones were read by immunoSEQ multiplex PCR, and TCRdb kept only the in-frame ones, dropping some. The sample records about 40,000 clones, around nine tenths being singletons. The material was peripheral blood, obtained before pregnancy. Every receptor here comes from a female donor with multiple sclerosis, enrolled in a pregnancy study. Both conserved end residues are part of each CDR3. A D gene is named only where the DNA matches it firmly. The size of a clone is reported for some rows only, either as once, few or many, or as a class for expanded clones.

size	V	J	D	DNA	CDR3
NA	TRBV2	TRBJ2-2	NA	TGTGCCAGCAGCCAGAGGGACACCGGGGAGCTGTTTTTT	CASSQRDTGELFF
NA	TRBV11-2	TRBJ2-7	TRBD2	TGTGCCAGCAGCCTCGGGACTAGTTTAAATCAGCAGTACTTC	CASSLGTSLNQQYF
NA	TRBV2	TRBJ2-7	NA	TGTGCCAACAGTACCACCCGGGGGCAGTACTTC	CANSTTRGQYF
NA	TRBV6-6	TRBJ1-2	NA	TGTGCCAGCAGCATCGACAGGATCTATGGCTACACCTTC	CASSIDRIYGYTF
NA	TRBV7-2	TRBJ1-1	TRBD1	TGTGCCAGCAGCCCGGGACAGACAGGAACTGAAGCTTTCTTT	CASSPGQTGTEAFF
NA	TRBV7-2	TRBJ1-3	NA	TGTGCCAGCAGCCCCTGGACGGGGAGCTCTGGAAACACCATATATTTT	CASSPWTGSSGNTIYF
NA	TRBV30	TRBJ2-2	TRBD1	TGTGCCCACTCCGGGACAGGGAGGAACACCGGGGAGCTGTTTTTT	CAHSGTGRNTGELFF
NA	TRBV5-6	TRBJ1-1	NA	TGTGCCAGCAGCCCGGGGACACTCCCGGGAACTGAAGCTTTCTTT	CASSPGTLPGTEAFF
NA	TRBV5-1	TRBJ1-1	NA	TGCGCCAGCAGCGGGGGGTTGAACACTGAAGCTTTCTTT	CASSGGLNTEAFF
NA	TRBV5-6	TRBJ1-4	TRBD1	TGTGCCAGCACCTGGATGGACAGGGGAGAGGAAAAACTGTTTTTT	CASTWMDRGEEKLFF
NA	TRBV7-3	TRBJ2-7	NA	TGTGCCAGCAGTTCCTACCCATCGCGAGGCCCTCCCTACGAGCAGTACTTC	CASSSYPSRGPPYEQYF
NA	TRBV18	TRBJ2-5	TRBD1	TGTGCCAGCTCGCTAACCGGACCGGGACAGCAAGAGACCCAGTACTTC	CASSLTGPGQQETQYF
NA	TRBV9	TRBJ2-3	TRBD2	TGTGCCAGCAGCGTAGAGTCACTAGCGGGAGTCGCAGATACGCAGTATTTT	CASSVESLAGVADTQYF
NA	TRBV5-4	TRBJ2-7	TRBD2	TGTGCCAGCAGCTGGGGACTAGCGGGAGCTGGAGAGCAGTACTTC	CASSWGLAGAGEQYF
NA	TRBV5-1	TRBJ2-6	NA	TGCGCCAGCAGCCCATTGTCCTCTGGGGCCAACGTCCTGACTTTC	CASSPLSSGANVLTF
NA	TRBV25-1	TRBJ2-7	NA	TGTGCCAGCAGTGAAGGGGCGGCGGACTACGAGCAGTACTTC	CASSEGAADYEQYF
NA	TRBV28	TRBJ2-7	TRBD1	TGTGCCAGCAGTTTCACAGGGGGTGGATTAGACTACGAGCAGTACTTC	CASSFTGGGLDYEQYF
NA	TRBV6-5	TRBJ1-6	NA	TGTGCCAGCAGTTACACCCGGGGTTTGAATTCACCCCTCCACTTT	CASSYTRGLNSPLHF
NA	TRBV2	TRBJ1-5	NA	TGTGCCAGCACTTCGGGGGGCGCGGGTCAGCCCCAGCATTTT	CASTSGGAGQPQHF
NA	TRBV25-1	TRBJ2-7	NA	TGTGCCAGCAGTGAATTTAGACAGTCCTACGAGCAGTACTTC	CASSEFRQSYEQYF
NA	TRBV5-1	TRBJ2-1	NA	TGCGCCAGCAGCTTAGTTCTAGCGAGAGAAATGCGCAATGAGCAGTTCTTC	CASSLVLAREMRNEQFF
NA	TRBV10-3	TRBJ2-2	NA	TGTGCCATCAGTGAAGGGACTTTAAACACCGGGGAGCTGTTTTTT	CAISEGTLNTGELFF
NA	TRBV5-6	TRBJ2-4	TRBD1	TGTGCCAGCAGCCCTACAGGGGGCAATGCCAAAAACATTCAGTACTTC	CASSPTGGNAKNIQYF
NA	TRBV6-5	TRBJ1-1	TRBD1	TGTGCCAGCAGCGACAGGGAAAACACTGAAGCTTTCTTT	CASSDRENTEAFF
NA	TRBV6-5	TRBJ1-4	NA	TGTGCCAGCAGTTACTCGACGGGTGAAAAACTGTTTTTT	CASSYSTGEKLFF
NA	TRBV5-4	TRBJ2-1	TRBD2	TGTGCCAGCAGCACCCGACTAGCGGGAGGTATGGAGCAGTTCTTC	CASSTRLAGGMEQFF
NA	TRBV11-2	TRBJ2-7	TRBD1	TGTGCCAGCAGCTTGGGACAGATTTACGAGCAGTACTTC	CASSLGQIYEQYF
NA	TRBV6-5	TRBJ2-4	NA	TGTGCCAGCAGTTACTCCGGGGGACTAGCCAAAAACATTCAGTACTTC	CASSYSGGLAKNIQYF
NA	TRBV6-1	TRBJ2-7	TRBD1	TGTGCCAGCAGTGACGGTTTGGACAGGACCTACGAGCAGTACTTC	CASSDGLDRTYEQYF
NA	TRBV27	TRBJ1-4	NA	TGTGCCAGCAGTCAGGGACTGCGCCCTGAAAAACTGTTTTTT	CASSQGLRPEKLFF
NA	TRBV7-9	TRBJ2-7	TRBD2	TGTGCCAGCAGCCCTCCGGGACTAGCGGGAGACGAGCAGTACTTC	CASSPPGLAGDEQYF
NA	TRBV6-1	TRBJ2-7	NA	TGTGCCAGCAGATCGGACAGCTACGAGCAGTACTTC	CASRSDSYEQYF
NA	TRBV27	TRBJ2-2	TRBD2	TGTGCCAGCAACCTTAGGGCGACTAGCGACCGCAACACCGGGGAGCTGTTTTTT	CASNLRATSDRNTGELFF
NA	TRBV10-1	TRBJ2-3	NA	TGCGCCAGCAGTGAGTCTGGGGGCAGCACAGATACGCAGTATTTT	CASSESGGSTDTQYF
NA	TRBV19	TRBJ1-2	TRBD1	TGTGCCAGTAGTCCCCGGGACAGGGTGGATGGCTACACCTTC	CASSPRDRVDGYTF
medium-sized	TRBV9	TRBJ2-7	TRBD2	TGTGCCAGCAACCCAGGGACTAGCGGAAACTACGAGCAGTACTTC	CASNPGTSGNYEQYF
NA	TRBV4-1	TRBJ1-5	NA	TGCGCCAGCAGCCAAGAGGGGGGGGGTGGCAATCAGCCCCAGCATTTT	CASSQEGGGGNQPQHF